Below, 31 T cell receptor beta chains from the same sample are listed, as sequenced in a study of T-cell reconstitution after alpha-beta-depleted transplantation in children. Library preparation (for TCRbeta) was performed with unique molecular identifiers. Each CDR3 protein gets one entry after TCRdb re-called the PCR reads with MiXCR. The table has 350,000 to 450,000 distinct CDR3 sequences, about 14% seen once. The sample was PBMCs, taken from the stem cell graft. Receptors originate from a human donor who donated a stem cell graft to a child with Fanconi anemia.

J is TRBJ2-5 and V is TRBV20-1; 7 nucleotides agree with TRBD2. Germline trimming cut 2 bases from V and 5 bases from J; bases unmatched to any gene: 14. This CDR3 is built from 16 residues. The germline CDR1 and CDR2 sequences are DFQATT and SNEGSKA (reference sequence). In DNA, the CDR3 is TGCAGTGCTAGAAGTTCTGGCGGGGGTGTAAGTGAGACCCAGTACTTC. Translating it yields CSARSSGGGVSETQYF.

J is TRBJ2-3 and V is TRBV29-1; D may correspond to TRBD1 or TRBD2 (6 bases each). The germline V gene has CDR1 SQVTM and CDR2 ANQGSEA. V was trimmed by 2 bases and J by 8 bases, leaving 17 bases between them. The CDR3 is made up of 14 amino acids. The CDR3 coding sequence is TGCAGCGTTGAAAGGGGGGCCCCGGGCCCTACGCAGTATTTT. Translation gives CSVERGAPGPTQYF.

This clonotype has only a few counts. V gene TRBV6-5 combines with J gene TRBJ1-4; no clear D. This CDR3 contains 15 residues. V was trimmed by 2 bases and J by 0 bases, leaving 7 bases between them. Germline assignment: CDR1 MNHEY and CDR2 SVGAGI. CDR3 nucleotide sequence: TGTGCCAGCAGTTACATGGGTACAACTAATGAAAAACTGTTTTTT. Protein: CASSYMGTTNEKLFF.

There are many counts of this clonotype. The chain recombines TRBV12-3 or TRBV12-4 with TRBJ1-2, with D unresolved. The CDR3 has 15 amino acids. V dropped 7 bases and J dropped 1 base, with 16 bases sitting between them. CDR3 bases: TGTGCCAGCACCTCGTCCCTCGCTGGTAACTATGGCTACACCTTC. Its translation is CASTSSLAGNYGYTF.

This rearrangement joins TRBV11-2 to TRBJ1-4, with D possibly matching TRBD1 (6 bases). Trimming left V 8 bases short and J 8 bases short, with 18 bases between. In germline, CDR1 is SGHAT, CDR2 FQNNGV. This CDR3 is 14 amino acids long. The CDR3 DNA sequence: TGTGCCAGCGTCAACGGGGCAGGGGACGAAAAACTGTTTTTT. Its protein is CASVNGAGDEKLFF.

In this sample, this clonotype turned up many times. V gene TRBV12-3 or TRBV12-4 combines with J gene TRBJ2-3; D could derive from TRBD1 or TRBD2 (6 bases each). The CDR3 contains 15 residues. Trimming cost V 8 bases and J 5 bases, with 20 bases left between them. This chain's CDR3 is CASGLQGLLGDTQYF. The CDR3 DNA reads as TGTGCCAGCGGATTACAGGGACTCCTGGGAGATACGCAGTATTTT.

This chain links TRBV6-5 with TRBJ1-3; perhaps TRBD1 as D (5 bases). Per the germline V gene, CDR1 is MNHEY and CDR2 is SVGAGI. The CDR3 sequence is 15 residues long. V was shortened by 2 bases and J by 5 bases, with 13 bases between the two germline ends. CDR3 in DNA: TGTGCCAGCAGTTACCGTAGGGGTCTCAGAAACACCATATATTTT. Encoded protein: CASSYRRGLRNTIYF.

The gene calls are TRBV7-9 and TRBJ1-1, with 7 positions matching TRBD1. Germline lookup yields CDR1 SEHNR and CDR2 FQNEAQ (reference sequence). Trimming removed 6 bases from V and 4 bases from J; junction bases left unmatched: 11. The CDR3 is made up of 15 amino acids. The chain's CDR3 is CASSKTGNRGTEAFF. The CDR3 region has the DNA TGTGCCAGCAGTAAGACAGGGAATAGGGGCACTGAAGCTTTCTTT.

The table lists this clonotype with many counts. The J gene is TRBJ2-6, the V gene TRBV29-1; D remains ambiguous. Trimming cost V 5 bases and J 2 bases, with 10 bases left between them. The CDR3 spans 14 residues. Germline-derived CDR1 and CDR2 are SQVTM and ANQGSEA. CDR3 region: CSVILSTGANVLTF. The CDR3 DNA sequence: TGCAGCGTTATTTTAAGCACTGGGGCCAACGTCCTGACTTTC.

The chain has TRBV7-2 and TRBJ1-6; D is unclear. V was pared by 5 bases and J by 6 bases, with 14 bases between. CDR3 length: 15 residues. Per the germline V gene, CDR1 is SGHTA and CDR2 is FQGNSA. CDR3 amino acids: CASSPWSYSNSPLHF. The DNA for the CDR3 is TGTGCCAGCAGCCCCTGGAGCTACTCTAATTCACCCCTCCACTTT.

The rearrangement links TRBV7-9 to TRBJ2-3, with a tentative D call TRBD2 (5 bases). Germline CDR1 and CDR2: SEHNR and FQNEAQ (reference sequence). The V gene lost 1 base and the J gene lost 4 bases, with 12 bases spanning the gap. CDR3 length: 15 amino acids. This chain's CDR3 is CASSLDATIADTQYF. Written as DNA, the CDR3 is TGTGCCAGCAGCTTAGACGCGACTATAGCAGATACGCAGTATTTT.

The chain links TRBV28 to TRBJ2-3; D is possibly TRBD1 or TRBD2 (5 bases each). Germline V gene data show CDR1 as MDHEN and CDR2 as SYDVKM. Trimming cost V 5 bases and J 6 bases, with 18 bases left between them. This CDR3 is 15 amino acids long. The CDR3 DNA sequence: TGTGCCAGCAGTCAGCTCGGGACCACGATGGATACGCAGTATTTT. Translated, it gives CASSQLGTTMDTQYF.

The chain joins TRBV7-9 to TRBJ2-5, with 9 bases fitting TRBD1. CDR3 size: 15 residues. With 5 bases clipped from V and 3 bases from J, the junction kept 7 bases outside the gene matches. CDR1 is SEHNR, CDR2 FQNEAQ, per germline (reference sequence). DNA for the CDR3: TGTGCCAGCAGCCCCAGCACAGGGGGCGAAGAGACCCAGTACTTC. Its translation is CASSPSTGGEETQYF.

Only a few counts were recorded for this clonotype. DNA of the CDR3: TGCGCCAGCAGCCAAGAATTTGGCCAGAGGGGCACAGATACGCAGTATTTT. Translating it yields CASSQEFGQRGTDTQYF. The V call is TRBV4-3, the J call TRBJ2-3; TRBD2 might be the D (5 bases). There are 17 residues in the CDR3. Germline V CDR1 and CDR2: LGHNA, YSLEER. V was cut by 0 bases and J by 1 base, with 14 bases left in between.

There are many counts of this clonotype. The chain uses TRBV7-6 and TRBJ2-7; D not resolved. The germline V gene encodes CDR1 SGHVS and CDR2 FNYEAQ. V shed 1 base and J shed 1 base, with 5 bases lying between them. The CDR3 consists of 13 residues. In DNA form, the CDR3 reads TGTGCCAGCAGCTTAGGAAGGTCCTACGAGCAGTACTTC. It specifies CASSLGRSYEQYF.

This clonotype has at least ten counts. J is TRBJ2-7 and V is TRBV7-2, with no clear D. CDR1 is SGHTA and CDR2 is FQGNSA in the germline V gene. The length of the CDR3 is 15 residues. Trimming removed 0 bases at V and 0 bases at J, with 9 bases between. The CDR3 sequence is CASSLATASSYEQYF. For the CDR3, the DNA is TGTGCCAGCAGCTTAGCAACAGCCAGCTCCTACGAGCAGTACTTC.

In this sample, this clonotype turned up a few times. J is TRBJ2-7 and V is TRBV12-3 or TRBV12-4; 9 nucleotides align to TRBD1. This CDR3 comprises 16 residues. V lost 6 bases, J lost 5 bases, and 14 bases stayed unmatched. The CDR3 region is CASSRGRGQGFHEQYF. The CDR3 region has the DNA TGTGCCAGCAGCCGCGGTCGGGGACAGGGATTCCACGAGCAGTACTTC.

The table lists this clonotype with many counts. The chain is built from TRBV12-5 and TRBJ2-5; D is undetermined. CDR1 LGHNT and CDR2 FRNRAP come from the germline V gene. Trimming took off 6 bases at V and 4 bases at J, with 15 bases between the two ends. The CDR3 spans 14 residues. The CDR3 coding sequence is TGTGCTAGTGGCCCGCCAACCGGTGGAGAGACCCAGTACTTC. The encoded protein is CASGPPTGGETQYF. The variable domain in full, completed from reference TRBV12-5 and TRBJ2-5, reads DARVTQTPRHKVTEMGQEVTMRCQPILGHNTVFWYRQTMMQGLELLAYFRNRAPLDDSGMPKDRFSAEMPDATLATLKIQPSEPRDSAVYFCASGPPTGGETQYFGPGTRLLVL.

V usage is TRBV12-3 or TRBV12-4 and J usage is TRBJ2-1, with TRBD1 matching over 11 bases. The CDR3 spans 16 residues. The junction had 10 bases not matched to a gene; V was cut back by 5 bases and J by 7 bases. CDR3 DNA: TGTGCCAGCAGTCCTCCGGGACAGGGGGTTTGGAATGAGCAGTTCTTC. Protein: CASSPPGQGVWNEQFF.

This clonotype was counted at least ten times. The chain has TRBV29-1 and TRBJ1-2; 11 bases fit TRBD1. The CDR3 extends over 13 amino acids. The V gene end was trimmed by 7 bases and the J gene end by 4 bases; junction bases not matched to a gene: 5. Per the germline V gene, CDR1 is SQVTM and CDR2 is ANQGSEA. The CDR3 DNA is TGCAGCGGTGGACAGGGGGCCCTCTATGGCTACACCTTC. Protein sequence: CSGGQGALYGYTF. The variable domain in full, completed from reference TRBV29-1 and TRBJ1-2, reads SAVISQKPSRDICQRGTSLTIQCQVDSQVTMMFWYRQQPGQSLTLIATANQGSEATYESGFVIDKFPISRPNLTFSTLTVSNMSPEDSSIYLCSGGQGALYGYTFGSGTRLTVV.

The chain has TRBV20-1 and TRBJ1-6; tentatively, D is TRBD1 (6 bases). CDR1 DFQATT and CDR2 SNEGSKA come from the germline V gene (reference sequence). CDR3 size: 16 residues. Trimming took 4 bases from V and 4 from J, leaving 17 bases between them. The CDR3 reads CSAKGMGGAYNSPLHF. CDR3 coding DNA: TGCAGTGCTAAGGGGATGGGGGGGGCTTATAATTCACCCCTCCACTTT.

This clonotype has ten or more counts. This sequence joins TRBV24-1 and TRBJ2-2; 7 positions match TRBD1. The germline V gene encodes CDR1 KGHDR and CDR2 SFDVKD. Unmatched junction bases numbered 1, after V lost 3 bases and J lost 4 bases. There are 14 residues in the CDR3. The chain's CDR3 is CATSDPGGTGELFF. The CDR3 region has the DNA TGTGCCACCAGTGATCCAGGGGGCACCGGGGAGCTGTTTTTT.

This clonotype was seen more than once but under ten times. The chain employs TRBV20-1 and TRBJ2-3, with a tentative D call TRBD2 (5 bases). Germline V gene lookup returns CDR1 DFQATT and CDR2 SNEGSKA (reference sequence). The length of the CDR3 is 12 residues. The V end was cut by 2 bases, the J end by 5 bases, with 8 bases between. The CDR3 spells CSARPGRDTQYF. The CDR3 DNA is TGCAGTGCTAGACCTGGGAGAGATACGCAGTATTTT.

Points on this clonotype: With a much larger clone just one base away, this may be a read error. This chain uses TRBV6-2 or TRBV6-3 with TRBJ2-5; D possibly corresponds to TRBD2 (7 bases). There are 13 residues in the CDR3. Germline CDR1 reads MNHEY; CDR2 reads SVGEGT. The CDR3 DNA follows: TGTGCCAGCAGCCGAAACAGGGAGGGGACCCAGCACTTC. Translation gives CASSRNREGTQHF.

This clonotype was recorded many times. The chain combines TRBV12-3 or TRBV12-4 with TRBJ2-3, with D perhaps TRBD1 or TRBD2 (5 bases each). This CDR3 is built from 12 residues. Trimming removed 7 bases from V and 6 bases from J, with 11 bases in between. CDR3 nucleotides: TGTGCCAGCAAGACCCGGGGCGATACGCAGTATTTT. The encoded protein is CASKTRGDTQYF.

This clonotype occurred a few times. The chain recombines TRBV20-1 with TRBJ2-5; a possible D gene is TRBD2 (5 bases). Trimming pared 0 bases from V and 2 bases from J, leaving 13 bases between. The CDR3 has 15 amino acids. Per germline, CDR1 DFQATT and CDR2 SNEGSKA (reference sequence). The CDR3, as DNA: TGCAGTGCTAGAGATAGGAGGACGGGACAAGAGACCCAGTACTTC. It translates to CSARDRRTGQETQYF.

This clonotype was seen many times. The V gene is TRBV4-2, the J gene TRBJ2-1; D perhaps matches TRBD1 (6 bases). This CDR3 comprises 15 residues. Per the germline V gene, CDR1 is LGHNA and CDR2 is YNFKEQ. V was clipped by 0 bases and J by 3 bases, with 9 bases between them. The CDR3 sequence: CASSQETGIYNEQFF. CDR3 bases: TGTGCCAGCAGCCAAGAAACAGGGATCTACAATGAGCAGTTCTTC.

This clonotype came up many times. The CDR3 protein is CASSRGPNRVIGQTQYF. CDR3 sequence (DNA): TGTGCCAGCTCACGGGGGCCAAACAGGGTAATCGGACAGACCCAGTACTTC. The chain has TRBV18 and TRBJ2-5, with D tentatively TRBD1 (6 bases). The germline CDR1 and CDR2 sequences are KGHSH and LQKENI. The V gene lost 4 bases and the J gene lost 6 bases, with 24 bases spanning the gap. The CDR3 runs 17 residues.

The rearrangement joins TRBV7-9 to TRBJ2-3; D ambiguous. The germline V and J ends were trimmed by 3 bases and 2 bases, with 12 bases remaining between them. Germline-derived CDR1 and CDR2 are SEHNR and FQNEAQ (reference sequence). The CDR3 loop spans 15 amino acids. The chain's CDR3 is CASSFGADSTDTQYF. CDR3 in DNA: TGTGCCAGCAGCTTCGGCGCGGATTCCACAGATACGCAGTATTTT.

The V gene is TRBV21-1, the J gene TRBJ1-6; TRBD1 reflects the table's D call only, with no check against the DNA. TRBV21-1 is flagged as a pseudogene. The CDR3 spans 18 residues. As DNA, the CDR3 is TGTGCCAGCAGCAAAGATCGAAGAGGCAGGGGGTATAATTCACCCCTCCACTTT. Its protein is CASSKDRRGRGYNSPLHF.

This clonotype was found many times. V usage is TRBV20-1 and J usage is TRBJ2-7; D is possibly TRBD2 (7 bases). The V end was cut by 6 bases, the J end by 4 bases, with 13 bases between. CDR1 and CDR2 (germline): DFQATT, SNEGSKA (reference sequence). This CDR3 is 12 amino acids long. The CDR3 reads CSALRGGYEQYV. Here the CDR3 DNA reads TGCAGTGCACTAAGGGGGGGTTACGAGCAGTACGTC.